This paragraph covers one T cell receptor beta chain sequence. The data derive from a study of T cell responses to AZD1222 COVID-19 vaccine. Libraries were prepared by immunoSEQ multiplex PCR; TCRdb keeps only in-frame clonotypes and omits some of them. The sample contains 150,000 to 200,000 clones, over 80% of which appear only once. V was shortened by 4 bases and J by 6 bases, with 13 bases between the two germline ends. Germline-derived CDR1 and CDR2 are SNHLY and FYNNEI. The CDR3 contains 14 residues. The sample was peripheral blood, taken on day 0 of MenACWY control vaccination. The rearrangement uses TRBV2 and TRBJ1-5, with D possibly being TRBD1 (6 bases). This sequence originates from an adult in good health. The CDR3 DNA reads as TGTGCCAGCAGTGGGGGGCGCGGGATTCAGCCCCAGCATTTT. This encodes CASSGGRGIQPQHF.